The clone carrying this T cell receptor (beta chain) was counted a single time. The record originates from a study of PD-1 blockade in classical Hodgkin lymphoma. The length of the CDR3 is 15 residues. Germline V CDR1 and CDR2: KGHSH, LQKENI. Germline trimming cut 2 bases from V and 4 bases from J; bases unmatched to any gene: 6. Autologous stem cell transplantation was followed by relapse in every patient, and brentuximab vedotin exposure varied. TCRdb's table, derived via immunoSEQ multiplex PCR, lists solely in-frame clones and lacks some. The sample shows 26,000 or so clones, approximately 67% of them seen only once.

The sequence was obtained from a human donor with classical Hodgkin lymphoma. The sequencing here drew on peripheral blood mononuclear cells (PBMCs), taken before the second cycle of nivolumab. V is TRBV18 and J is TRBJ1-2, with 8 bases lining up with TRBD1. The CDR3 here is CASSPGQGGGYGYTF. CDR3 bases: TGTGCCAGCTCACCAGGACAGGGAGGGGGCTATGGCTACACCTTC.